A single sample is the source of the 29 T cell receptor beta chains below, sequenced in a study of T cells in Graves' hyperthyroidism and ophthalmopathy. TCR beta CDR3 regions were amplified from RNA. Researchers ran a first-round RT-PCR on the TCR CDR3 using the HTBI primer set. TCRdb used MiXCR to reprocess the multiplex PCR reads, holding one entry per CDR3 protein. The sample holds hundreds of thousands of distinct CDR3 sequences; 13% to 15% are singletons and the top ten take roughly a tenth. The sequencing sample was made of blood. These receptors were taken from a young woman with Graves' hyperthyroidism.

The table lists this clonotype with a few counts. The gene calls are TRBV2 and TRBJ2-1, with D hard to call. The closer fit of TRBJ2-7 to the DNA end suggests the J call may be wrong. Germline CDR1 is SNHLY and CDR2 is FYNNEI. The CDR3 has 15 residues. DNA for the CDR3: TGTGCCAGCAGTGGAGGCTCGAATTCCTACAATGAGCAGTACTTC. Its translation: CASSGGSNSYNEQYF.

This clonotype came up many times. J is TRBJ1-1 and V is TRBV2; 7 bases fit TRBD1. This CDR3 is built from 15 residues. Per the germline V gene, CDR1 is SNHLY and CDR2 is FYNNEI. Unmatched junction bases numbered 12, after V lost 0 bases and J lost 11 bases. CDR3 protein: CASSEAGAITGDAFF. DNA for the CDR3: TGTGCCAGCAGTGAAGCGGGGGCCATAACAGGGGACGCTTTCTTT.

In its sample, this clonotype was seen a few times. The chain recombines TRBV5-1 with TRBJ2-5; D is unresolved. Germline values: CDR1 SGHRS, CDR2 YFSETQ. Trimming removed 2 bases from V and 2 bases from J, with 7 bases in between. This CDR3 is 13 amino acids long. The CDR3 protein is CASSFSSQETQYF. The CDR3 DNA follows: TGCGCCAGCAGCTTCTCCTCGCAAGAGACCCAGTACTTC.

This clonotype was observed a few times. V is TRBV7-2 and J is TRBJ1-6; TRBD1 might be the D (5 bases). The CDR3 is 15 residues long. Trimming stripped 5 bases from V and 3 bases from J, with 11 bases between. From germline, CDR1 is SGHTA and CDR2 FQGNSA. Written as DNA, the CDR3 is TGTGCCAGCAGCCCCTCAGGGCTCTATAATTCACCCCTCCACTTT. Its protein product is CASSPSGLYNSPLHF. Looking up the rest from reference TRBV7-2 and TRBJ1-6 gives the full variable domain: GAGVSQSPSNKVTEKGKDVELRCDPISGHTALYWYRQSLGQGLEFLIYFQGNSAPDKSGLPSDRFSAERTGGSVSTLTIQRTQQEDSAVYLCASSPSGLYNSPLHFGNGTRLTVT.

The sample holds many counts of this clonotype. The chain has TRBV18 and TRBJ1-2, with a possible D match to TRBD1 (5 bases). This CDR3 contains 12 residues. Germline CDR1 reads KGHSH; CDR2 reads LQKENI. The V and J ends lost 3 bases and 7 bases respectively, with 9 bases between them. CDR3 sequence: CASSPETVGYTF. The CDR3 DNA is TGTGCCAGCTCACCCGAGACAGTTGGCTACACCTTC.

This clonotype was recorded many times. The V gene is TRBV10-2, the J gene TRBJ1-1; no clear D gene. Trimming pared 3 bases from V and 6 bases from J, leaving 5 bases between. This CDR3 region has 11 residues. Germline CDR1 reads WSHSY; CDR2 reads SAAADI. CDR3 sequence reads: CASSDGAEAFF. The CDR3 region has the DNA TGCGCCAGCAGTGATGGCGCTGAAGCTTTCTTT.

This clonotype was seen just once. V usage is TRBV24-1 and J usage is TRBJ2-5; D is tentatively TRBD1 or TRBD2 (5 bases each). Germline CDR1 is KGHDR and CDR2 is SFDVKD. The CDR3 is 14 amino acids. V was cut by 7 bases and J by 5 bases, with 16 bases left in between. The CDR3 protein is CATSGAEERETQYF. CDR3 coding DNA: TGTGCCACCAGCGGGGCGGAGGAGAGGGAGACCCAGTACTTC.

The table lists this clonotype with many counts. The J gene is TRBJ2-2, the V gene TRBV24-1; D remains ambiguous. Trimming stripped 10 bases from V and 0 bases from J, with 17 bases between. CDR1 and CDR2 (germline): KGHDR, SFDVKD. The CDR3 covers 16 residues. CDR3 in DNA: TGTGCCACATCTAGGGCGGCACCTTCGAACACCGGGGAGCTGTTTTTT. This translates into CATSRAAPSNTGELFF.

This sequence joins TRBV6-1 and TRBJ2-3; D perhaps matches TRBD1 (5 bases). CDR3 length: 15 residues. Germline V lookup: CDR1 MNHNS, CDR2 SASEGT. V was trimmed by 7 bases and J by 3 bases, leaving 17 bases between them. DNA of the CDR3: TGTGCCAGCAAACAGTGGGCAGGGAAGACAGATACGCAGTATTTT. It yields the protein CASKQWAGKTDTQYF.

The table lists this clonotype with a few counts. The chain combines TRBV7-9 with TRBJ2-7; TRBD1 agrees at 8 bases. The trim removed 5 bases at V and 5 bases at J, leaving 14 bases unmatched. The germline CDR1 and CDR2 sequences are SEHNR and FQNEAQ (reference sequence). The CDR3 length is 16 residues. The CDR3 protein is CASSVPVGQGANEQYF. CDR3 in DNA: TGTGCCAGCAGCGTTCCGGTGGGGCAGGGGGCGAACGAGCAGTACTTC.

V and J are TRBV6-1 and TRBJ2-1, with D maybe TRBD2 (5 bases). The CDR3 contains 12 residues. Germline V gives CDR1 MNHNS, CDR2 SASEGT. The V end lost 10 bases, the J end lost 6 bases, and 13 bases lay between the germline ends. Here the CDR3 reads CATRTHPNEQFF. DNA of the CDR3: TGTGCCACCAGGACTCATCCCAATGAGCAGTTCTTC.

This clonotype was found a few times. The V gene is TRBV3-1, the J gene TRBJ2-3; 9 bases line up with TRBD2. The CDR3 extends over 18 amino acids. The germline V gene has CDR1 LGHDT and CDR2 YNNKEL (reference sequence). The junction had 11 bases not matched to a gene; V was cut back by 4 bases and J by 0 bases. The CDR3 coding sequence is TGTGCCAGCAGCCTCGCGCCAAGACTAGCGGAGAGCACAGATACGCAGTATTTT. Its protein product is CASSLAPRLAESTDTQYF.

This clonotype was recorded many times. The V call is TRBV3-1, the J call TRBJ1-1; D is ambiguous. CDR1 LGHDT and CDR2 YNNKEL come from the germline V gene (reference sequence). The CDR3 is 16 amino acids. V was cut by 2 bases and J by 1 base, with 14 bases left in between. As DNA, the CDR3 is TGTGCCAGCAGCCAAACGCGGGGATCCGCGAACACTGAAGCTTTCTTT. As protein: CASSQTRGSANTEAFF.

This clonotype showed up many times. This chain uses TRBV7-2 with TRBJ2-1, with 9 bases matching TRBD2. Germline CDR1 and CDR2: SGHTA and FQGNSA. With 1 base clipped from V and 7 bases from J, the junction kept 5 bases outside the gene matches. The CDR3 has 15 residues. The CDR3 DNA is TGTGCCAGCAGCTTAGGTGGCGGGAGGGGAAATGAGCAGTTCTTC. Translation gives CASSLGGGRGNEQFF.

This clonotype was picked up many times. The chain carries TRBV28 and TRBJ2-1; 13 nucleotides agree with TRBD2. V dropped 5 bases and J dropped 7; count of bases not matched to a gene: 8. The CDR3 is 16 residues long. CDR1 and CDR2 from the germline V gene are MDHEN and SYDVKM. This CDR3 reads CASSRTGTSGKNEQFF. DNA for the CDR3: TGTGCCAGCAGTCGTACCGGGACTAGCGGGAAGAATGAGCAGTTCTTC.

This clonotype was detected many times. The V gene is TRBV27, the J gene TRBJ1-1; the D gene is possibly TRBD1 (5 bases). Germline-derived CDR1 and CDR2 are MNHEY and SMNVEV (reference sequence). The CDR3 sequence is 15 residues long. V gave up 2 bases and J gave up 1 base, with 11 bases separating them. For the CDR3, the DNA is TGTGCCAGCAGTTTAAGGGGCAGCTCGAACACTGAAGCTTTCTTT. Protein: CASSLRGSSNTEAFF.

This clonotype was picked up a small number of times. V is TRBV7-9 and J is TRBJ1-2; no definite D call. Deletions cut 0 bases from V and 4 bases from J, with 9 bases between. This CDR3 contains 14 residues. Germline V gene lookup returns CDR1 SEHNR and CDR2 FQNEAQ (reference sequence). The CDR3 here is CASSLAVRGYGYTF. Here the CDR3 DNA reads TGTGCCAGCAGCTTAGCGGTCCGTGGCTATGGCTACACCTTC.

In its sample, this clonotype was seen many times. The chain couples TRBV6-5 to TRBJ2-5; 15 bases line up with TRBD2. The CDR3 runs 18 residues. CDR1 and CDR2 (germline): MNHEY, SVGAGI. V dropped 2 bases and J dropped 5; count of bases not matched to a gene: 9. CDR3 amino acids: CASSYTMGLAGGPETQYF. The CDR3 bases are TGTGCCAGCAGTTACACAATGGGACTAGCGGGAGGTCCGGAGACCCAGTACTTC.

Details on this clonotype: This may be a read error: a much more frequent sequence differs by one nucleotide. No conserved phenylalanine or tryptophan is present at the end of the CDR3, so a read error is the likely explanation. The CDR3 DNA is TGTGCCAGCAGTTCTTTAGCGGGAGAAGCCTACAATGAGCAGTTCTCC. Translated: CASSSLAGEAYNEQFS. The chain links TRBV28 to TRBJ2-1, with 9 bases identical to TRBD2. Germline CDR1 reads MDHEN; CDR2 reads SYDVKM. After removal of 4 bases from V and 2 bases from J, the junction contained 6 bases not matched to a gene. The CDR3 contains 16 residues.

The gene calls are TRBV7-8 and TRBJ2-6, with 7 bases lining up with TRBD1. The CDR3 loop spans 19 amino acids. V dropped 4 bases and J dropped 0; count of bases not matched to a gene: 12. The germline V gene encodes CDR1 SGHVS and CDR2 FQNEAQ. CDR3 sequence reads: CASSSPWWTGDSGANVLTF. In nucleotides, the CDR3 is TGTGCCAGCAGCTCACCCTGGTGGACAGGAGACTCTGGGGCCAACGTCCTGACTTTC.

This clonotype came up a few times. The chain carries TRBV19 and TRBJ2-5; 10 positions agree with TRBD2. Unmatched junction bases numbered 4, after V lost 3 bases and J lost 0 bases. CDR3 length: 16 amino acids. CDR1 is LNHDA, CDR2 SQIVND, per germline (reference sequence). CDR3 amino acids: CASSIGGLADQETQYF. CDR3 DNA: TGTGCCAGTAGTATTGGCGGACTAGCGGACCAAGAGACCCAGTACTTC.

The sample holds a few counts of this clonotype. V usage is TRBV28 and J usage is TRBJ1-4; D gene unclear. This CDR3 is built from 15 residues. Germline CDR1 and CDR2: MDHEN and SYDVKM. Trimming left V 5 bases short and J 5 bases short, with 15 bases between. CDR3 in DNA: TGTGCCAGCAGTCCCCCCCCGGGATTAAATGAAAAACTGTTTTTT. As protein: CASSPPPGLNEKLFF.

This clonotype occurred a few times. The V gene is TRBV5-6, the J gene TRBJ1-4, with D possibly being TRBD1 (6 bases). With 1 base removed from V and 3 bases from J, the gap between germline ends came to 10 bases. CDR1 and CDR2 from the germline V gene are SGHDT and YYEEEE. This CDR3 region has 15 residues. CDR3 residues: CASSLKGGSNEKLFF. CDR3 nucleotide sequence: TGTGCCAGCAGCTTGAAGGGGGGATCTAATGAAAAACTGTTTTTT. The full variable domain, completed using reference TRBV5-6 and TRBJ1-4, is DAGVTQSPTHLIKTRGQQVTLRCSPKSGHDTVSWYQQALGQGPQFIFQYYEEEERQRGNFPDRFSGHQFPNYSSELNVNALLLGDSALYLCASSLKGGSNEKLFFGSGTQLSVL.

The V call is TRBV27, the J call TRBJ1-4; D is possibly TRBD1 (5 bases). The germline V gene encodes CDR1 MNHEY and CDR2 SMNVEV (reference sequence). The length of the CDR3 is 16 residues. Trimming took off 2 bases at V and 8 bases at J, with 18 bases between the two ends. The CDR3 DNA reads TGTGCCAGCAGTTTAGGGGCAGGGCTTATCGCCGAAAAACTGTTTTTT. Translated, it gives CASSLGAGLIAEKLFF.

This sequence joins TRBV29-1 and TRBJ2-2, with 7 nucleotides matching TRBD1. Germline V gives CDR1 SQVTM, CDR2 ANQGSEA. This CDR3 spans 11 amino acids. The V segment lost 6 bases and the J segment 9 bases; nucleotides outside the gene matches: 4. The DNA for the CDR3 is TGCAGCGTGGTGACAGGGCGGGAGCTGTTTTTT. It codes for CSVVTGRELFF.

The CDR3 reads CASSWGLAGVADTQYF. DNA for the CDR3: TGTGCCAGCAGCTGGGGACTAGCGGGAGTGGCAGATACGCAGTATTTT. The chain uses TRBV7-9 and TRBJ2-3, with TRBD2 identical over 14 bases. The CDR3 runs 16 residues. Germline V CDR1 and CDR2: SEHNR, FQNEAQ (reference sequence). Germline trimming cut 4 bases from V and 4 bases from J; bases unmatched to any gene: 4.

The CDR3 region is CASSHIRGGVTDTQYF. CDR3 in DNA: TGCGCCAGCAGCCACATACGCGGGGGCGTCACAGATACGCAGTATTTT. The V and J genes are TRBV5-1 and TRBJ2-3, with D possibly being TRBD2 (7 bases). The CDR3 runs 16 residues. Looked up from germline, CDR1 is SGHRS and CDR2 is YFSETQ. Trimming stripped 4 bases from V and 2 bases from J, with 17 bases between.

In its sample, this clonotype was seen many times. The chain employs TRBV24-1 and TRBJ2-2, with TRBD2 identical over 16 bases. The germline V gene has CDR1 KGHDR and CDR2 SFDVKD. The CDR3 spans 19 residues. The trim removed 5 bases at V and 3 bases at J, leaving 8 bases unmatched. CDR3 bases: TGTGCCACCAGTGTCGGGACTAGCGGGAGGGCCTCATACACCGGGGAGCTGTTTTTT. It yields the protein CATSVGTSGRASYTGELFF.

Only a few counts were recorded for this clonotype. This rearrangement joins TRBV5-4 to TRBJ2-7, with 7 bases aligning to TRBD2. Trimming cost V 1 base and J 0 bases; bases outside gene matches: 4. Germline V CDR1 and CDR2: SGHNT, YYREEE (reference sequence). The CDR3 is made up of 15 amino acids. CDR3 in amino acids: CASSLSLADSYEQYF. The DNA for the CDR3 is TGTGCCAGCAGCTTGAGCCTAGCGGACTCCTACGAGCAGTACTTC.